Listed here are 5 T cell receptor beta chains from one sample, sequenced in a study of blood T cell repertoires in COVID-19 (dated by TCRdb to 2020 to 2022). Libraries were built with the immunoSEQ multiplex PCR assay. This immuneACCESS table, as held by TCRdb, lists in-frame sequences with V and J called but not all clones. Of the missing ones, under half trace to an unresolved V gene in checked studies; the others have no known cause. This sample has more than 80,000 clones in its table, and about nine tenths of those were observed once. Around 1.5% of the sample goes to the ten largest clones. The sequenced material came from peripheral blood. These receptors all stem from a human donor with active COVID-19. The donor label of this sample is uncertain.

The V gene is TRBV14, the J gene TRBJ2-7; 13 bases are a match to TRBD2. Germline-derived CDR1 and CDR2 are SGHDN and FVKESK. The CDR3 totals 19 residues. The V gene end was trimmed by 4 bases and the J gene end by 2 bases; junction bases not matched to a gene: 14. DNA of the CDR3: TGTGCCAGCAGCCTCCTCGTCGGGACTAGCGGGGTAAACCCCTACGAGCAGTACTTC. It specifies CASSLLVGTSGVNPYEQYF. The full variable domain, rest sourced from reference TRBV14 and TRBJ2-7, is EAGVTQFPSHSVIEKGQTVTLRCDPISGHDNLYWYRRVMGKEIKFLLHFVKESKQDESGMPNNRFLAERTGGTYSTLKVQPAELEDSGVYFCASSLLVGTSGVNPYEQYFGPGTRLTVT.

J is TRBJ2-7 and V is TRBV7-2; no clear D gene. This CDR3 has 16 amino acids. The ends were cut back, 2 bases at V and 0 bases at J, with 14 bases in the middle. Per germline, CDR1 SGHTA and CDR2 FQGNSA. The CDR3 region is CASSLPGSSSSYEQYF. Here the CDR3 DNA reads TGTGCCAGCAGCTTACCAGGCAGCTCGTCCTCCTACGAGCAGTACTTC.

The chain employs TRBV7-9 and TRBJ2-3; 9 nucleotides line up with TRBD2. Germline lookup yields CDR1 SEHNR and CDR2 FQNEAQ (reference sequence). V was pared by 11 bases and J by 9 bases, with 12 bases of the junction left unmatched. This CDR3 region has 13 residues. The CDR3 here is CAGSPLAGLTQYF. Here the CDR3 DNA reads TGTGCCGGATCCCCTCTAGCGGGGTTGACGCAGTATTTT.

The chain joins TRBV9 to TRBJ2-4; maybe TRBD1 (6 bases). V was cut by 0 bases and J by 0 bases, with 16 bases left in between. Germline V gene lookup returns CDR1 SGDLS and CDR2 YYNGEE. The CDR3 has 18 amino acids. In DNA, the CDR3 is TGTGCCAGCAGCGTAGACCCTTCCAGGGACACAGCCAAAAACATTCAGTACTTC. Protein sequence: CASSVDPSRDTAKNIQYF.

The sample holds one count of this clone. The chain's CDR3 is CAWTRGTNTEAFF. The CDR3 region has the DNA TGTGCCTGGACCAGGGGGACGAACACTGAAGCTTTCTTT. The chain has TRBV30 and TRBJ1-1, with 7 bases identical to TRBD1. CDR1 and CDR2 (germline): GTSNPN, SVGIG (reference sequence). The CDR3 spans 13 residues. Trimming cost V 4 bases and J 1 base; bases outside gene matches: 3.